The rows below give T cell receptor beta chains drawn from one sample of a study of T-cell memory formation after mild COVID-19. TCRdb ran MiXCR on the 5' RACE reads and lists one entry per CDR3 protein. The sample carries a few hundred thousand distinct CDR3 sequences, 19% recorded once. The specimen was PBMCs or a T cell subset sorted from them (not recorded which). Every receptor here comes from a man aged 18 to 30 who had mild COVID-19 (a few samples of this study predate the infection). Cell type and time point are not known. CDR3s include the opening cysteine and the closing phenylalanine or tryptophan. Fields, in order: D gene, J gene, V gene, clone size, CDR3 DNA, CDR3 protein. The D gene is left open where the match is weak. Clone size, where shown, is once, few, many, or a class for clones that have expanded.

d_gene: TRBD1; j_gene: TRBJ1-4; v_gene: TRBV18; abundance: .; CDR3nt: TGTGCCAGCTCAAGGGGACAGGACCCTGAAAAACTGTTTTTT; CDR3aa: CASSRGQDPEKLFF
d_gene: .; j_gene: TRBJ2-5; v_gene: TRBV12-3/TRBV12-4; abundance: few; CDR3nt: TGTGCCAGCAGCCCTTTGGCACCGGGAACCCAGTACTTC; CDR3aa: CASSPLAPGTQYF
d_gene: TRBD1; j_gene: TRBJ1-2; v_gene: TRBV7-2; abundance: .; CDR3nt: TGTGCCAGCAGCTTAGTAGGGACAGCGAACTATGGCTACACCTTC; CDR3aa: CASSLVGTANYGYTF
d_gene: TRBD2; j_gene: TRBJ2-5; v_gene: TRBV5-1; abundance: .; CDR3nt: TGCGCCAGCAGCCTACGAGTGGGGGGGCAAGAGACCCAGTACTTC; CDR3aa: CASSLRVGGQETQYF
d_gene: TRBD2; j_gene: TRBJ2-1; v_gene: TRBV24-1; abundance: .; CDR3nt: TGTGCCACCAGTGATTTAGCTAGCGGTGAGCAGTTCTTC; CDR3aa: CATSDLASGEQFF
d_gene: .; j_gene: TRBJ2-5; v_gene: TRBV27; abundance: few; CDR3nt: TGTGCCAGCAGTTTCAACAGACAAGAGACCCAGTACTTC; CDR3aa: CASSFNRQETQYF
d_gene: .; j_gene: TRBJ2-4; v_gene: TRBV28; abundance: .; CDR3nt: TGTGCCAGCAGTTCCGACTTACCCGTGTTCGGCAGGGAGAAAAACATTCAGTACTTC; CDR3aa: CASSSDLPVFGREKNIQYF
d_gene: .; j_gene: TRBJ1-1; v_gene: TRBV6-5; abundance: .; CDR3nt: TGTGCCAGCACAGGCGCAGGGTATGTCACTGAAGCTTTCTTT; CDR3aa: CASTGAGYVTEAFF
d_gene: TRBD1; j_gene: TRBJ1-2; v_gene: TRBV5-1; abundance: few; CDR3nt: TGCGCCAGCAGCTTGATAGTTTCGGGACAGGGGTATGGCTACACCTTC; CDR3aa: CASSLIVSGQGYGYTF
d_gene: .; j_gene: TRBJ2-5; v_gene: TRBV12-3/TRBV12-4; abundance: few; CDR3nt: TGTGCCAGCGCCGGCGGACTCCAAGAGACCCAGTACTTC; CDR3aa: CASAGGLQETQYF